The source of this T cell receptor (beta chain) is a study of read filtering for tumor transcriptome and immune sequencing (TCRdb year 2020). About the study as a whole: The cohort was composed of roughly 16 male and more than twelve female patients, with a mean age of roughly 70 years and an age range of roughly 45 to 85. As a main aim, a read-filtering strategy for immune repertoire data was addressed, with the specific question being whether clonotypes supported by a single read should be removed. After DNase treatment, whole-transcriptome libraries were prepared with the TruSeq RNA Access Library Prep Kit. By revised international staging, under 10 patients were R-ISS I, approximately 15 were R-ISS II and about 7 were R-ISS III. Per sample, about 4 to 10.27 million TCR-region mapped reads were obtained with IR-seq, compared with only 85 to 1273 with RNA-seq. TCR repertoires obtained by targeted immune repertoire sequencing and by bulk whole-transcriptome sequencing performed on the same bone marrow samples were compared. Here is what the overall study found, with its caveats: Compared with RNA-seq, IR-seq captured clonotypes at much greater depth and more reliably, and a smaller IR-seq throughput was enough to identify most of the shared clonotypes. Rather than purified T cells, the sorted CD138-negative fraction was a mixed bone marrow immune population. Removing single-read clonotypes increased the correlation between IR-seq and RNA-seq shared clonotype proportions. In IR-seq, 80% to 85% of clonotypes but approximately 3.7% of total reads were represented by single-read clonotypes, whereas in RNA-seq, roughly three quarters of clonotypes and approximately 45% of reads were represented by single-read clonotypes.

This clonotype occurred many times. Its antigen specificity is not known. Nothing much larger sits one base from this clone, and base qualities are not available. Sequences SEHNR (CDR1) and FQNEAQ (CDR2) are obtained from the germline V gene (reference sequence). The V end loses 5 bases and the J end loses 5 bases, and a stretch of 25 bases separates them. The CDR3 goes from the cysteine to the phenylalanine over 17 residues. The CDR3 DNA has 51 bases and is translated from base 1. Every patient had bone marrow sampled at the time of active disease. Bone marrow mononuclear cells were isolated by Ficoll-Hypaque density gradient centrifugation. CD138-negative cells were obtained by negative selection after labeling with CD138 magnetic microbeads on a MACS separator, removing myeloma plasma cells. Flow cytometry with CD138 antibodies on an Attune NxT was used to check how pure the isolated cells were. Total RNA was extracted with TRIzol reagent and quantified with a NanoDrop spectrophotometer. For each patient, paired RNA-seq and IR-seq were run on the CD138-negative bone marrow sample from that patient.

The Immunoverse kit was used to build TCR libraries from 400 ng RNA, with molecular barcoded adaptors covering alpha/delta and beta/gamma chains. The same RNA used for transcriptome sequencing was used for TCR library preparation. Sequencing of TCR libraries was carried out on an Illumina HiSeq 4000 with 2 x 150 cycles. As for the authors' bioinformatics: With MiXCR, TCR reads were aligned to human V, D, J and C references and assembled into CDR3 clonotypes, with quality filtering and error correction included. The tcR package in R was used for analysis of clonotype counts and gene usage diversity. Raw mapping reads were checked after the RNA-seq reads had been mapped by STAR aligner version 2.5.3a onto the human GRCh37 genome. To test how sequencing depth affected the clonotypes detected, IR-seq fastq files were randomly downsampled with Seqtk 1.3. Starting from the raw public reads, TCRdb applied fastp trimming at Q25, assembled clones with MiXCR and retained in-frame beta chains. Rows are combined by CDR3 protein, so each entry shows the most common genes and DNA. The V and J calls were not made by the authors but by TCRdb's processing. The sample records tens of thousands of distinct CDR3 sequences, 20% to 25% of which are singletons. The ten most abundant clones make up roughly a sixth of the sample.

Input material: a population of CD138-negative cells sorted from bone marrow. In light of the paper, this sample's cell subset or site label describes: bone marrow mononuclear cells depleted of CD138+ plasma/myeloma cells by negative magnetic selection. Recombination linked TRBV7-9 to TRBJ2-7, with no confident D gene call. The sequence was obtained from a donor older than 35 with multiple myeloma. The DNA is as follows: TGTGCCAGCAGCCCTTTGGCAGGTGGCATTCGCACTAACGAGCAGTACTTC. This encodes CASSPLAGGIRTNEQYF. Supplemented by the reference TRBV7-9 and TRBJ2-7 proteins around the CDR3, the complete variable domain is DTGVSQNPRHKITKRGQNVTFRCDPISEHNRLYWYRQTLGQGPEFLTYFQNEAQLEKSRLLSDRFSAERPKGSFSTLEIQRTEQGDSAMYLCASSPLAGGIRTNEQYFGPGTRLTVT.